This entry lists 5 T cell receptor beta chains sequenced from one sample in a study of T cell responses to AZD1222 COVID-19 vaccine. Assay used: immunoSEQ multiplex PCR; TCRdb lists only in-frame clones, some missing. The sample includes 110,000 to 150,000 clones, approximately 93% of them seen just once. Sample: peripheral blood, taken on day 0 of AZD1222 vaccination. The receptors shown here come from an adult in good health.

V usage is TRBV5-4 and J usage is TRBJ2-7; 10 nucleotides agree with TRBD2. Germline V gives CDR1 SGHNT, CDR2 YYREEE (reference sequence). V shed 4 bases and J 2 bases; nucleotides not matched to a gene: 9. The CDR3 has 16 residues. The CDR3 nucleotides are TGTGCCAGCAGCCATGGGCGGACTAGCGGCACCTACGAGCAGTACTTC. It translates to CASSHGRTSGTYEQYF.

The chain couples TRBV28 to TRBJ2-1; D not certain. From germline, CDR1 is MDHEN and CDR2 SYDVKM. V was pared by 2 bases and J by 10 bases, with 3 bases between. The CDR3 runs to 10 residues. CDR3 amino acids: CASSLTEQFF. As DNA, the CDR3 is TGTGCCAGCAGTTTAACGGAGCAGTTCTTC.

The chain is built from TRBV7-3 and TRBJ1-2, with D possibly matching TRBD1 (5 bases). Trimming removed 0 bases at V and 8 bases at J, with 13 bases between. Per the germline V gene, CDR1 is SGHTA and CDR2 is FQGTGA. The CDR3 spans 14 residues. The CDR3: CASSLTAGRGGYTF. DNA for the CDR3: TGTGCCAGCAGCTTAACGGCAGGGAGGGGAGGCTACACCTTC.

This clone was picked up one time. The chain uses TRBV10-3 and TRBJ2-7; tentatively, D is TRBD1 or TRBD2 (5 bases each). V lost 4 bases and J 7 bases, leaving 23 bases between the germline ends. This CDR3 region has 16 residues. In germline, CDR1 is ENHRY, CDR2 SYGVKD. The CDR3 loop reads CAISVSGTGPFGEQYF. In DNA form, the CDR3 reads TGTGCCATCAGTGTATCCGGGACGGGGCCCTTTGGGGAGCAGTACTTC.

This chain links TRBV30 with TRBJ2-1; D tentatively fits TRBD1 or TRBD2 (6 bases each). Germline V gene sequence: CDR1 GTSNPN, CDR2 SVGIG (reference sequence). V lost 5 bases, J lost 9 bases, and 17 bases lay in between. The CDR3 sequence is 13 residues long. The DNA of the CDR3 is TGTGCCTGGGCCCAGGGGAGGCCCAGTGAGCAGTTCTTC. This sequence encodes CAWAQGRPSEQFF. The complete variable domain, with remaining parts taken from reference TRBV30 and TRBJ2-1, reads SQTIHQWPATLVQPVGSPLSLECTVEGTSNPNLYWYRQAAGRGLQLLFYSVGIGQISSEVPQNLSASRPQDRQFILSSKKLLLSDSGFYLCAWAQGRPSEQFFGPGTRLTVL.